This T cell receptor beta chain was sequenced during a study of CD8 T cells in Susac syndrome. Overall study: Clinical remission applied to 8 or 9 sequenced Susac syndrome patients, and six had active disease.

The germline CDR1 and CDR2 sequences are SNHLY and FYNNEI. V was cut by 4 bases and J by 4 bases, with 14 bases left in between. The length of the CDR3 is 15 residues. The RNA, about 0.45 to 1 ug, was put through reverse transcription using random hexamers. TCR beta CDR3 was amplified by immunoSEQ multiplex PCR. This amplification extended across 54 Vbeta and 13 Jbeta segments. TCRdb independently ran MiXCR on the immunoSEQ multiplex PCR reads; one entry per CDR3 protein. The table includes approximately 190,000 distinct CDR3 sequences, more than 85% detected once. The diagnostic criteria were recently defined, and patients with Susac syndrome met them for definite or probable disease. Isolation of CD8+ and CD4+ T cells was performed negatively, whereas enrichment of TEMRA cells was done by FACS.

This chain uses TRBV2 with TRBJ1-5, with D possibly being TRBD1 (5 bases). This sequence was found in a human donor with Susac syndrome. The sample taken for sequencing was CD8+ T cells from PBMCs. CDR3 DNA: TGTGCCAGCAGTGGTAACTCGGGGGGGAATCAGCCCCAGCATTTT. Translated: CASSGNSGGNQPQHF.